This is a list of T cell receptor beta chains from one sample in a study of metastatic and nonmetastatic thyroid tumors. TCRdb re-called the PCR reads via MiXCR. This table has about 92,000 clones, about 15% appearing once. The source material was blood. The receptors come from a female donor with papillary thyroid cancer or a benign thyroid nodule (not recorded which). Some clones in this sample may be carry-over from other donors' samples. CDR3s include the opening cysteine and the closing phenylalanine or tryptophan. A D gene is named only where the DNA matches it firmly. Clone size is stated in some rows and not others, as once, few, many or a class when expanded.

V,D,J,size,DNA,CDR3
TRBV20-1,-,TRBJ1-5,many,TGCAGTGCTAGAGATGAGGGGTTGGGCGGCAATCAGCCCCAGCATTTT,CSARDEGLGGNQPQHF
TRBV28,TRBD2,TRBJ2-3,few,TGTGCCAGTGCTAGCGGGGACACAGATACGAAGTATTTT,CASASGDTDTKYF
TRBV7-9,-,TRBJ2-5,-,TGTGCCAACAGCTTAAGGGGGACAACCTCCGGAGGGGAGACCCAGTACTTC,CANSLRGTTSGGETQYF
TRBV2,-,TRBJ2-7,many,TGTGCCAGCAGAATCCCAATCGCTAGTTCCGAGCAGTACTTC,CASRIPIASSEQYF
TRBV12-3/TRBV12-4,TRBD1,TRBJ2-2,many,TGTGCCAGCAGCCCTCGGACAGGCAACACCGGGGAGCTGTTTTTT,CASSPRTGNTGELFF
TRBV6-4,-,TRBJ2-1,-,TGTGCCAGCAGTTACGCACTAGCTGGGGTCAATGAGCATTTCTTC,CASSYALAGVNEHFF
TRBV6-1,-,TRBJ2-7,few,TGTGCCAGCACTGGGGGGCCAGAGAACTACGAGCAGTACTTC,CASTGGPENYEQYF
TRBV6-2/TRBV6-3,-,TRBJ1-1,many,TGTGCCAGCAGTCCTTCTCAAGCGGCCACTGAAGCTTTCTTT,CASSPSQAATEAFF
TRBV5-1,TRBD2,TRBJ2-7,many,TGCGCCAGCAGCTTTACAAGACTAGCGGAATCCTACGAGCAGTACTTC,CASSFTRLAESYEQYF
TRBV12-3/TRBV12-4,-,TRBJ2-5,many,TGTGCCAGCAGTTACGATGGAGGGAGGCAAGAGACCCAGTACTTC,CASSYDGGRQETQYF
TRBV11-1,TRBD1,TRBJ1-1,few,TGTGCCAGCAGCTTGGGGACAGGGGTAAGGAACACTGAAGCTTTCTTT,CASSLGTGVRNTEAFF
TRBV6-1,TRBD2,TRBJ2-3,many,TGTGCCAGCACCCTAGCGGACACAGATACGCAGTATTTT,CASTLADTDTQYF
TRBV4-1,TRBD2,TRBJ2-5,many,TGCGCCAGCAGCCCCAGACTAGCGGCCCAAGAGACCCAGTACTTC,CASSPRLAAQETQYF
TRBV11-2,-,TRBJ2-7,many,TGTGCCAGCAGCTTAGATCCGGGCAGGGGGGTCTACGAGCAGTACTTC,CASSLDPGRGVYEQYF
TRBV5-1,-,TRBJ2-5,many,TGCGCCAGCAGCTTGGCGGCGGGGAATGAGGAGACCCAGTACTTC,CASSLAAGNEETQYF
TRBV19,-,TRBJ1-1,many,TGTGCCAGTAGCCGAACCAACCCAGGGCCCACTGAAGCTTTCTTT,CASSRTNPGPTEAFF
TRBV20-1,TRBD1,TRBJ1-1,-,TGCAGTGCTGCTGACAGGGTCACTGAAGCTTTCTTT,CSAADRVTEAFF
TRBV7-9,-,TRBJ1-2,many,TGTGCCAGCAGCCGCGGGGGGGCGGCGAAGGATGGCTACACCTTC,CASSRGGAAKDGYTF